One sample yielded the 27 T cell receptor beta chains listed below, sequenced in a study of OX40 agonist ivuxolimab in advanced cancers. The protocol was immunoSEQ multiplex PCR, while the TCRdb copy is restricted to in-frame clones and leaves out a portion. Among 45,000 to 60,000 clones listed, almost 90% were seen once. The sequences come from CD4+ or CD8+ T cells sorted from blood, collected in a trial of the OX40 agonist ivuxolimab. Source of these receptors: an adult with an advanced solid tumor such as melanoma, head and neck, liver or kidney cancer.

This clone was seen only once. This chain links TRBV30 with TRBJ1-1; 7 bases agree with TRBD1. Trimming removed 2 bases from V and 1 base from J; junction bases left unmatched: 4. CDR1 and CDR2 from the germline V gene are GTSNPN and SVGIG (reference sequence). This CDR3 comprises 14 residues. The CDR3 is CAWSPGTANTEAFF. CDR3 sequence (DNA): TGTGCCTGGAGTCCTGGGACAGCGAACACTGAAGCTTTCTTT.

The rearrangement uses TRBV11-2 and TRBJ2-5; D remains ambiguous. Per the germline V gene, CDR1 is SGHAT and CDR2 is FQNNGV. The CDR3 runs 12 residues. V was pared by 3 bases and J by 2 bases, with 4 bases between. CDR3 in DNA: TGTGCCAGCAGCTTCCAACAAGAGACCCAGTACTTC. Translated: CASSFQQETQYF.

The V gene is TRBV6-6, the J gene TRBJ2-3; no definite D call. Germline V gene data show CDR1 as MNHNY and CDR2 as SVGAGI (reference sequence). V dropped 6 bases and J dropped 4 bases, with 8 bases sitting between them. The CDR3 length is 12 residues. The CDR3 spells CASRNRADTQYF. The CDR3 nucleotides are TGTGCCAGCAGGAACCGGGCAGATACGCAGTATTTT.

The chain joins TRBV5-1 to TRBJ2-5; TRBD1 matches at 7 bases. This CDR3 spans 14 amino acids. The germline V gene has CDR1 SGHRS and CDR2 YFSETQ. The V gene end was trimmed by 3 bases and the J gene end by 2 bases; junction bases not matched to a gene: 4. The CDR3 nucleotides read TGCGCCAGCAGCTCACAGGGGCGACAAGAGACCCAGTACTTC. Its protein product is CASSSQGRQETQYF. Variable domain in full (rest from reference TRBV5-1 and TRBJ2-5): KAGVTQTPRYLIKTRGQQVTLSCSPISGHRSVSWYQQTPGQGLQFLFEYFSETQRNKGNFPGRFSGRQFSNSRSEMNVSTLELGDSALYLCASSSQGRQETQYFGPGTRLLVL.

This clone was observed a few times. The J gene is TRBJ1-3, the V gene TRBV11-2; TRBD1 agrees at 8 bases. V was pared by 3 bases and J by 6 bases, with 1 base of the junction left unmatched. This CDR3 is built from 13 residues. The germline V gene encodes CDR1 SGHAT and CDR2 FQNNGV. The CDR3 loop reads CASSFRGQNTIYF. Written as DNA, the CDR3 is TGTGCCAGCAGCTTCAGGGGGCAAAACACCATATATTTT.

The rearrangement joins TRBV10-3 to TRBJ1-1; D call uncertain. The ends were cut back, 0 bases at V and 5 bases at J, with 10 bases in the middle. Germline V lookup: CDR1 ENHRY, CDR2 SYGVKD. The CDR3 covers 14 residues. CDR3 sequence (DNA): TGTGCCATCAGTGAGTCTGAAGGGAGGACTGAAGCTTTCTTT. It codes for CAISESEGRTEAFF.

The chain uses TRBV15 and TRBJ1-2; unclear D gene. Germline CDR1 LNHNV, CDR2 YYDKDF (reference sequence). The V end lost 0 bases, the J end lost 4 bases, and 18 bases lay between the germline ends. The CDR3 is 17 amino acids. The CDR3 region is CATSRDAPAGRAYGYTF. DNA of the CDR3: TGTGCCACCAGCAGAGATGCCCCAGCTGGACGGGCCTATGGCTACACCTTC.

The V and J genes are TRBV11-2 and TRBJ2-2; TRBD2 agrees at 7 bases. Germline V gene lookup returns CDR1 SGHAT and CDR2 FQNNGV. This CDR3 is built from 15 residues. Trimming removed 2 bases from V and 3 bases from J; junction bases left unmatched: 3. CDR3 sequence reads: CASSLRREYTGELFF. The CDR3 coding sequence is TGTGCCAGCAGCTTAAGGCGGGAGTACACCGGGGAGCTGTTTTTT.

The chain joins TRBV11-2 to TRBJ2-3; TRBD2 matches 13 bases. The CDR3 loop spans 17 amino acids. Germline-derived CDR1 and CDR2 are SGHAT and FQNNGV. V was clipped by 5 bases and J by 4 bases; unmatched bases: 9. CDR3 DNA sequence: TGTGCCAGCAGCAAGCAGACTAGCGGGAGGATGGCAGATACGCAGTATTTT. Protein product: CASSKQTSGRMADTQYF.

By sample share, this clone is medium-sized. A junction end diverges from the germline sequence, so it may reflect a read error. The V and J genes are TRBV28 and TRBJ1-1; tentative D call: TRBD1 (5 bases). This CDR3 has 16 amino acids. Germline V gives CDR1 MDHEN, CDR2 SYDVKM. For the CDR3, the DNA is TGTGCCAGCAGTTACGCACAATCTACGACAACCAGGGCCATGGACTTT. Protein sequence: CASSYAQSTTTRAMDF.

The table lists this clone with a few counts. V and J are TRBV14 and TRBJ2-1; 8 bases agree with TRBD2. The V and J ends lost 0 bases and 13 bases, in that order; junction bases with no gene match: 8. The germline V gene encodes CDR1 SGHDN and CDR2 FVKESK. The CDR3 consists of 14 residues. The chain's CDR3 is CASSQDQAGTRQFF. The DNA for the CDR3 is TGTGCCAGCAGCCAAGATCAGGCGGGGACTAGACAGTTCTTC.

This clone is labeled as medium-sized. The chain is built from TRBV29-1 and TRBJ1-4; no definite D call. The CDR3 extends over 15 amino acids. The germline V gene has CDR1 SQVTM and CDR2 ANQGSEA. V lost 3 bases and J 1 base, leaving 12 bases between the germline ends. The CDR3 nucleotides read TGCAGCGTTGAGGGAACGTCGGGAACTAATGAAAAACTGTTTTTT. This codes for CSVEGTSGTNEKLFF. Variable domain in full (rest from reference TRBV29-1 and TRBJ1-4): SAVISQKPSRDICQRGTSLTIQCQVDSQVTMMFWYRQQPGQSLTLIATANQGSEATYESGFVIDKFPISRPNLTFSTLTVSNMSPEDSSIYLCSVEGTSGTNEKLFFGSGTQLSVL.

The chain has TRBV18 and TRBJ2-7, with a weak D call TRBD2 (5 bases). V was pared by 3 bases and J by 5 bases, with 11 bases between. The germline gives CDR1 KGHSH, CDR2 LQKENI. The CDR3 totals 13 residues. CDR3 sequence: CASSPYEGNEQYF. The CDR3 bases are TGTGCCAGCTCACCGTATGAGGGTAACGAGCAGTACTTC.

The V call is TRBV11-3, the J call TRBJ1-1, with D unresolved. This CDR3 is 13 amino acids long. Looked up from germline, CDR1 is SGHNT and CDR2 is YENEEA. The V and J ends lost 5 bases and 0 bases respectively, with 7 bases between them. CDR3: CASSLSMNTEAFF. The CDR3 coding sequence is TGTGCCAGCAGCCTGTCCATGAACACTGAAGCTTTCTTT.

The sample holds a few counts of this clone. This sequence joins TRBV6-6 and TRBJ1-1; no definite D call. CDR1 is MNHNY, CDR2 SVGAGI, per germline (reference sequence). Trimming took off 8 bases at V and 0 bases at J, with 7 bases between the two ends. This CDR3 contains 12 residues. The CDR3 loop is CASLGLNTEAFF. The CDR3, as DNA: TGTGCCAGCCTGGGCTTGAACACTGAAGCTTTCTTT.

In DNA, the CDR3 is TGTGCCAGCAGCTTAGAGTTAGTAGCGGTTCAGTACGAGCAGTACTTC. This gives the protein CASSLELVAVQYEQYF. The chain carries TRBV11-2 and TRBJ2-7; the D gene is possibly TRBD2 (6 bases). CDR3 length: 16 amino acids. V lost 0 bases, J lost 4 bases, and 16 bases lay in between. CDR1 and CDR2 (germline): SGHAT, FQNNGV.

The chain carries TRBV28 and TRBJ1-2; 7 bases are shared with TRBD1. CDR3 length: 14 residues. Germline V gene data show CDR1 as MDHEN and CDR2 as SYDVKM. V trimming: 5 bases; J trimming: 3 bases; junction bases outside the gene matches: 6. Here the CDR3 reads CASSVGGADYGYTF. As DNA, the CDR3 is TGTGCCAGCAGTGTAGGGGGCGCGGACTATGGCTACACCTTC.

This chain connects TRBV29-1 to TRBJ2-1; D gene unclear. V was clipped by 6 bases and J by 4 bases, with 19 bases between them. Germline-derived CDR1 and CDR2 are SQVTM and ANQGSEA. The CDR3 consists of 15 residues. The CDR3 loop is CSVGPLDQSYNEQFF. The CDR3 DNA follows: TGCAGCGTCGGCCCCTTAGATCAATCTTACAATGAGCAGTTCTTC.

This chain uses TRBV5-1 with TRBJ2-7; no firm D call. V lost 0 bases and J lost 5, with 9 bases in between. The germline CDR1 and CDR2 sequences are SGHRS and YFSETQ. The CDR3 runs 13 residues. The CDR3, as DNA: TGCGCCAGCAGCTTGGGATGGGTGGACGAGCAGTACTTC. Encoded protein: CASSLGWVDEQYF. Variable domain in full (rest from reference TRBV5-1 and TRBJ2-7): KAGVTQTPRYLIKTRGQQVTLSCSPISGHRSVSWYQQTPGQGLQFLFEYFSETQRNKGNFPGRFSGRQFSNSRSEMNVSTLELGDSALYLCASSLGWVDEQYFGPGTRLTVT.

The chain links TRBV30 to TRBJ2-5; weak D call: TRBD1 (5 bases). CDR1 and CDR2 from the germline V gene are GTSNPN and SVGIG (reference sequence). CDR3 length: 16 residues. The V and J ends lost 4 bases and 4 bases respectively, with 22 bases between them. Here the CDR3 reads CAWTETPTAKAETQYF. CDR3 DNA sequence: TGTGCCTGGACCGAAACACCGACAGCAAAAGCAGAGACCCAGTACTTC.

This chain uses TRBV7-9 with TRBJ2-1, with 9 nucleotides matching TRBD2. Germline V gene lookup returns CDR1 SEHNR and CDR2 FQNEAQ (reference sequence). The trim removed 6 bases at V and 8 bases at J, leaving 8 bases unmatched. There are 14 residues in the CDR3. The CDR3 region is CASSPSGRRHEQFF. CDR3 DNA: TGTGCCAGCAGTCCCAGCGGGAGGCGACATGAGCAGTTCTTC.

The V call is TRBV9, the J call TRBJ2-5, with D perhaps matching TRBD2 (6 bases). CDR3 length: 14 residues. The germline V gene encodes CDR1 SGDLS and CDR2 YYNGEE. V was clipped by 3 bases and J by 2 bases, with 11 bases between them. The CDR3 DNA reads TGTGCCAGCAGCGAGGGACTCCTACAAGAGACCCAGTACTTC. Protein sequence: CASSEGLLQETQYF.

The chain uses TRBV5-1 and TRBJ1-2; D not certain. This CDR3 region has 14 residues. Germline values: CDR1 SGHRS, CDR2 YFSETQ. V lost 2 bases to trimming and J lost 4 bases, with 12 bases between them. The DNA of the CDR3 is TGCGCCAGCAGCTTAACCCCGCGGGGCTATGGCTACACCTTC. Its translation is CASSLTPRGYGYTF. The whole variable domain, remainder taken from reference TRBV5-1 and TRBJ1-2, is KAGVTQTPRYLIKTRGQQVTLSCSPISGHRSVSWYQQTPGQGLQFLFEYFSETQRNKGNFPGRFSGRQFSNSRSEMNVSTLELGDSALYLCASSLTPRGYGYTFGSGTRLTVV.

The chain carries TRBV28 and TRBJ1-2, with TRBD1 as a possible D gene (5 bases). Between the trimmed V and J ends, which lost 6 bases and 5 bases, there was a span of 13 bases. CDR1 and CDR2 (germline): MDHEN, SYDVKM. This CDR3 has 13 amino acids. For the CDR3, the DNA is TGTGCCAGCAGCCTGACCGGGGCTTATGGCTACACCTTC. This gives the protein CASSLTGAYGYTF.

This clone was counted only a few times. A read error is the likely source, as a far larger clone sits one nucleotide away. The rearrangement uses TRBV10-1 and TRBJ1-1, with D unclear. This CDR3 is 13 amino acids long. Germline assignment: CDR1 WNHNN and CDR2 SYGVQD (reference sequence). For the CDR3, the DNA is TGCGCCCGCAGTCCACGGGGTGACACTGAAGCTTTCTTT. It yields the protein CARSPRGDTEAFF.

Comment on this clone: This sample also contains other DNA sequences that code for the same CDR3. V and J are TRBV19 and TRBJ2-1; D remains ambiguous. V shed 9 bases and J shed 0 bases, with 12 bases lying between them. CDR3 length: 14 amino acids. From germline, CDR1 is LNHDA and CDR2 SQIVND (reference sequence). The CDR3 is CASNFRSSYNEQFF. In DNA, the CDR3 is TGTGCCAGCAATTTCCGGAGCTCCTACAATGAGCAGTTCTTC.

This clone was counted a single time. The rearrangement joins TRBV30 to TRBJ2-7; 8 bases are a match to TRBD2. Trimming at V came to 0 bases and at J to 2 bases, leaving 12 bases not matched to a gene. Looked up from germline, CDR1 is GTSNPN and CDR2 is SVGIG (reference sequence). This CDR3 comprises 17 residues. CDR3 sequence (DNA): TGTGCCTGGAGTGTTCTTAGCGGGAACTCGAATCCCTACGAGCAGTACTTC. It is translated as CAWSVLSGNSNPYEQYF.